A selection of T cell receptor beta chains follows, all from one sample in a study of CD8 T cells in Susac syndrome. One entry per CDR3 protein, called by TCRdb with MiXCR from the immunoSEQ multiplex PCR reads. The top ten hold about 0.47% of the sample, which has tens of thousands of distinct CDR3 sequences, around nine tenths seen once. Sequenced: CD8+ T cells from PBMCs. These receptors were obtained from a human donor with multiple sclerosis. CDR3s include the opening cysteine and the closing phenylalanine or tryptophan. D genes are given only for firm matches. Clone size is not always given. Where it is, it says once, few, many or a class for expanded clones.

V	J	size	D	DNA	CDR3
TRBV6-5	TRBJ2-7	.	.	TGTGCCAGTAGGGACGGGGGTGGCGAGCAGTACTTC	CASRDGGGEQYF
TRBV7-9	TRBJ2-7	.	.	TGTGCCAGCAGCTTAGCGCTCCTCGCCGAGCAGTACTTC	CASSLALLAEQYF
TRBV6-5	TRBJ1-1	.	.	TGTGCCAGCAGTACACCGGGGGGCCTGAACACTGAAGCTTTCTTT	CASSTPGGLNTEAFF
TRBV5-4	TRBJ1-1	.	.	TGTGCCAGCAGCTTCTTAGGGGCCGACACTGAAGCTTTCTTT	CASSFLGADTEAFF
TRBV27	TRBJ2-3	.	TRBD2	TGTGCCAGCAGTCCCGGGGGGGGCACAGATACGCAGTATTTT	CASSPGGGTDTQYF
TRBV21-1	TRBJ1-6	.	.	TGTGCCAGCACCTTTAAGTGGGACAGGCCTAATTCACCCCTCCACTTT	CASTFKWDRPNSPLHF
TRBV27	TRBJ2-5	.	.	TGTGCCAGCAGTCCCTTTGGCGGGATCCGGACCCAGTACTTC	CASSPFGGIRTQYF
TRBV6-2/TRBV6-3	TRBJ2-2	.	.	TGTGCCAGCACTGGCCGGGGCCAGACCGGGGAGCTGTTTTTT	CASTGRGQTGELFF
TRBV27	TRBJ2-7	.	.	TGTGCCAGCAGTTTATCCGCCGGGATGGGCTACGAGCAGTACTTC	CASSLSAGMGYEQYF
TRBV5-6	TRBJ1-2	.	.	TGTGCCAGCAGCTTGGTTGAGGGAGTCTATGGCTACACCTTC	CASSLVEGVYGYTF
TRBV28	TRBJ2-1	.	TRBD1	TGTGCCAGCAGTTTTGATAGGGGGCTGGCGAATGAGCAGTTCTTC	CASSFDRGLANEQFF
TRBV2	TRBJ1-1	.	TRBD1	TGTGCCAGCAGTGGTAACAGGGGGGGAACTGAAGCTTTCTTT	CASSGNRGGTEAFF
TRBV6-5	TRBJ1-6	.	TRBD1	TGTGCCAGCAGTTACTCGGGACAGTCTAATTCACCCCTCCACTTT	CASSYSGQSNSPLHF
TRBV7-8	TRBJ2-2	.	TRBD1	TGTGCCAGCTTACAGGGGGCGAAGACCGGGGAGCTGTTTTTT	CASLQGAKTGELFF
TRBV27	TRBJ1-5	.	TRBD1	TGTGCCAGCAGTACTGACAGGGGGAATCAGCCCCAGCATTTT	CASSTDRGNQPQHF
TRBV19	TRBJ1-1	.	.	TGTGCCAGTAGTATAGTCCGTGGCAGGGAGGTTATGGCTTTCTTT	CASSIVRGREVMAFF
TRBV28	TRBJ2-7	.	.	TGTGCCAGCAGCCTCTTTAGGGGATCCGAGCAGTACTTC	CASSLFRGSEQYF
TRBV12-5	TRBJ2-2	.	.	TGTGCTAGTGGTTTGGTACTCACATCCACCGGGGAGCTGTTTTTT	CASGLVLTSTGELFF
TRBV5-1	TRBJ1-2	.	.	TGCGCCAGCAGCTTCCCGGACGGTTCCCTCTATGGCTACACCTTC	CASSFPDGSLYGYTF
TRBV19	TRBJ1-6	.	TRBD1	TGTGCCAGTAGTATTGGGACAGGGGATTCACCCCTCCACTTT	CASSIGTGDSPLHF
TRBV7-9	TRBJ2-5	.	TRBD2	TGTGCCAGCAGCTTGGGCGGGGGATTCCAAGAGACCCAGTACTTC	CASSLGGGFQETQYF
TRBV5-6	TRBJ1-4	.	.	TGTGCCAGCAGCTTGGAAGGATATGGGGGGACTAATGAAAAACTGTTTTTT	CASSLEGYGGTNEKLFF
TRBV7-3	TRBJ2-7	.	TRBD1	TGTGCCAGCAGCTTGTCCGGGACAGGGGGCCACGAGCAGTACTTC	CASSLSGTGGHEQYF
TRBV11-2	TRBJ2-1	once	TRBD2	TGTGCCAGCAGCTCCGGTAGCGGGGCTACCTACAATGAGCAGTTCTTC	CASSSGSGATYNEQFF